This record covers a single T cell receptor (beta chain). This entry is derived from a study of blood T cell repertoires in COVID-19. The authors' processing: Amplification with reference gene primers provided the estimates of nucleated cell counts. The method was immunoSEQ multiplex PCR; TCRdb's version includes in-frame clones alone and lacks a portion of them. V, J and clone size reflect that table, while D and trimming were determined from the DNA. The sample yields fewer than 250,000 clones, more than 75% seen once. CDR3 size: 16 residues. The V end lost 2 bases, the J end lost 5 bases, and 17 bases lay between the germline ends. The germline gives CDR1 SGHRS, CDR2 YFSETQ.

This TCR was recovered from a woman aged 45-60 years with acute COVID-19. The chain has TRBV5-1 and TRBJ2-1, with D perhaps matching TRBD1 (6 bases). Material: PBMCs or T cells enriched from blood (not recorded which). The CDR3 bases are TGCGCCAGCAGCTTCATGAACAGGGTTGGGGACAATGAGCAGTTCTTC. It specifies CASSFMNRVGDNEQFF.